Sequencing of this TCR beta chain was carried out in a study of shared clonotypes between healthy human individuals. General study points: Clonotype sharing among donors likely depends on sequencing depth.

The sample holds a few counts of this clone. Its matching antigen is unknown. Clones were sequenced by immunoSEQ multiplex PCR, and TCRdb holds only the in-frame ones, with some missing. The profile shows about 610,000 clones, 97% of them singletons. The source material was naive CD4+ T cells sorted from blood. Subset denoted: CD45RA+ positively selected. The TCR comes from a woman aged 25 to 39 in good health.

CDR3 in DNA: TGTGCCAGCAGTACGGACAGGGACTATGGCTACACCTTC. It is translated as CASSTDRDYGYTF. The genes are TRBV28 and TRBJ1-2; 8 bases align to TRBD1. V lost 5 bases and J lost 3; bases outside the gene matches: 2. This CDR3 contains 13 residues. Germline V gene lookup returns CDR1 MDHEN and CDR2 SYDVKM.